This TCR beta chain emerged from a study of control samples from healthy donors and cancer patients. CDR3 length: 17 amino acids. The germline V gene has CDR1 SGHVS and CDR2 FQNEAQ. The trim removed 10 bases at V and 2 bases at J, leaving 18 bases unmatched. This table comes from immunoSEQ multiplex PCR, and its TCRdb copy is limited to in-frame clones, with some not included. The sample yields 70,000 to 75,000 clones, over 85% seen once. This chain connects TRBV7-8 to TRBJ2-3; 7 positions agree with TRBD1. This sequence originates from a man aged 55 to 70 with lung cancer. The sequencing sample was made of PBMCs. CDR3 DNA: TGTGCCATCATCTTGGGAAAGGGTAGGGGGCCCACAGATACGCAGTATTTT. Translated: CAIILGKGRGPTDTQYF.